The 8 T cell receptor beta chains below all came from one sample that was sequenced in a study of response to subunit inactivated influenza vaccine. TCRdb used MiXCR to reprocess the RT-PCR reads, holding one entry per CDR3 protein. The sample contains a few hundred thousand distinct CDR3 sequences, 12% to 15% of which appear only once. Sequencing was performed on PBMCs from blood, taken approximately 12 days after vaccination. These TCRs come from a man aged 45-65 years who received an inactivated influenza vaccine.

This clonotype was found many times. J is TRBJ1-5 and V is TRBV6-1; TRBD1 matches at 7 bases. The germline V gene has CDR1 MNHNS and CDR2 SASEGT. The CDR3 consists of 14 residues. Unmatched junction bases numbered 9, after V lost 6 bases and J lost 7 bases. The DNA for the CDR3 is TGTGCCAGCAGCACGGGAGGGGGCAGGCAGCCCCAGCATTTT. Translation: CASSTGGGRQPQHF.

This chain joins TRBV20-1 and TRBJ1-1; D gene ambiguous. V dropped 3 bases and J dropped 11 bases, with 16 bases sitting between them. This CDR3 is built from 12 residues. Germline CDR1 is DFQATT and CDR2 is SNEGSKA (reference sequence). The CDR3: CSASRQEFDAFF. The CDR3 region has the DNA TGCAGTGCTAGCAGGCAAGAGTTTGACGCTTTCTTT.

There are a few counts of this clonotype. This chain connects TRBV5-1 to TRBJ2-1; TRBD1 matches at 9 bases. The CDR3 has 16 residues. Trimming took 3 bases from V and 2 from J; bases not matched to a gene: 6. Germline V gives CDR1 SGHRS, CDR2 YFSETQ. CDR3 in DNA: TGCGCCAGCAGCTCGCCCCGGGACAGGGCCTACAATGAGCAGTTCTTC. It encodes CASSSPRDRAYNEQFF.

This chain links TRBV5-1 with TRBJ2-2, with a tentative D call TRBD1 (6 bases). The ends were cut back, 1 base at V and 5 bases at J, with 12 bases in the middle. Germline lookup yields CDR1 SGHRS and CDR2 YFSETQ. The CDR3 has 15 amino acids. The CDR3, as DNA: TGCGCCAGCAGCTTGCCAGGGGCGCGAACCGGGGAGCTGTTTTTT. Its translation: CASSLPGARTGELFF.

The rearrangement uses TRBV29-1 and TRBJ2-7; D unresolved. There are 9 residues in the CDR3. CDR1 is SQVTM, CDR2 ANQGSEA, per germline. Deletions cut 3 bases from V and 5 bases from J, with 2 bases between. The CDR3 sequence is CSVEDEQYF. The CDR3, as DNA: TGCAGCGTTGAGGACGAGCAGTACTTC.

There are a few counts of this clonotype. The chain combines TRBV4-2 with TRBJ2-1; D not certain. This CDR3 has 12 residues. The germline V gene has CDR1 LGHNA and CDR2 YNFKEQ. Trimming took 6 bases from V and 3 from J, leaving 6 bases between them. CDR3 in DNA: TGTGCCAGCAGACCCGACTACAATGAGCAGTTCTTC. It translates to CASRPDYNEQFF.

The genes are TRBV19 and TRBJ2-5; 13 bases align to TRBD2. Looked up from germline, CDR1 is LNHDA and CDR2 is SQIVND (reference sequence). The CDR3 totals 16 residues. Trimming took 3 bases from V and 3 from J; bases not matched to a gene: 4. This CDR3 is CASSMRTSGSKETQYF. DNA of the CDR3: TGTGCCAGTAGTATGAGGACTAGCGGGAGTAAAGAGACCCAGTACTTC.

This clonotype was recorded at least ten times. The V and J genes are TRBV11-2 and TRBJ2-3; TRBD1 aligns across 7 bases. With 5 bases clipped from V and 4 bases from J, the junction kept 9 bases outside the gene matches. Germline V lookup: CDR1 SGHAT, CDR2 FQNNGV. The length of the CDR3 is 15 residues. CDR3 residues: CASSPIDRDPDTQYF. The CDR3 DNA sequence: TGTGCCAGCAGCCCAATTGACAGGGACCCAGATACGCAGTATTTT.